The entry below describes one TCR beta chain. The antigen is not known. TCRB sequencing was done at Survey resolution level. Data came from immunoSEQ multiplex PCR; TCRdb stores just in-frame clones and leaves some out. The data show about 10,000 clones, 81% seen once. The germline V and J ends were trimmed by 4 bases and 4 bases, with 4 bases remaining between them. Germline CDR1 is MDHEN and CDR2 is SYDVKM. The CDR3 extends over 11 amino acids. The data derive from a study of follicular helper T cells after annual influenza vaccination. Regarding the study as a whole: Day 7 ICOS+CD38+ clones were most often found later in ICOS-CD38- cTfh cells.

The time point is: 2015-2016 season, pre-vaccination. Between roughly 40 and 100 mL of blood was drawn per time point. This sample comprised CXCR5+ CD38- circulating T follicular helper cells from blood, obtained on the day of influenza vaccination. Subset in this sample: circulating Tfh, non-naive CD4+CXCR5+PD-1+ (ICOS+CD38+ or ICOS-CD38-). The sequence was collected from an adult who received the influenza vaccine. The chain carries TRBV28 and TRBJ1-2; no clear D. The CDR3 DNA sequence: TGTGCCAGCAGTTCAGTCTATGGCTACACCTTC. Its protein is CASSSVYGYTF.